The 17 T cell receptor beta chains below all came from one sample that was sequenced in a study of blood T cell repertoires in COVID-19. Profiled with immunoSEQ multiplex PCR; TCRdb holds only in-frame clones, not every one. The table has 50,000 to 60,000 clones, about four fifths seen once. The sample consisted of peripheral blood. These receptors were collected from a man between 65 and 85 years old with active COVID-19.

The rearrangement joins TRBV4-2 to TRBJ2-1; 10 positions agree with TRBD2. The CDR3 covers 16 residues. Germline V lookup: CDR1 LGHNA, CDR2 YNFKEQ. Trimming at V came to 1 base and at J to 8 bases, leaving 8 bases not matched to a gene. CDR3 sequence reads: CASSQGFSGGIHEQFF. The CDR3 nucleotides are TGTGCCAGCAGCCAAGGGTTTAGCGGGGGGATTCATGAGCAGTTCTTC.

The chain employs TRBV27 and TRBJ1-2; 9 nucleotides align to TRBD1. CDR3 length: 14 residues. Germline lookup yields CDR1 MNHEY and CDR2 SMNVEV (reference sequence). V lost 7 bases and J lost 9; bases outside the gene matches: 12. CDR3 DNA: TGTGCCAGCACTCCTGGGGGACAGGGAGTCCGCTACACCTTC. This sequence encodes CASTPGGQGVRYTF.

CDR3 coding DNA: TGTGCCAGCAGCGAATGGACAGGGAGAGTGGAGACCCAGTACTTC. This gives the protein CASSEWTGRVETQYF. This rearrangement joins TRBV21-1 to TRBJ2-5; no DNA check was done on the table's D call, TRBD1. TRBV21-1 is recorded as a pseudogene. The CDR3 runs to 15 residues.

This CDR3 is CASTTGGAGFISEAFF. In nucleotides, the CDR3 is TGTGCCAGCACCACAGGGGGCGCCGGTTTTATTTCTGAAGCTTTCTTT. This chain joins TRBV27 and TRBJ1-1; 9 bases match TRBD1. Trimming at V came to 7 bases and at J to 6 bases, leaving 15 bases not matched to a gene. Germline V gene data show CDR1 as MNHEY and CDR2 as SMNVEV (reference sequence). The CDR3 covers 16 residues.

This chain uses TRBV6-5 with TRBJ1-1, with unresolved D. The CDR3 extends over 14 amino acids. The V gene lost 5 bases and the J gene lost 1 base, with 11 bases spanning the gap. Germline loops: CDR1 MNHEY, CDR2 SVGAGI. Here the CDR3 reads CASSPARGNTEAFF. The CDR3 DNA is TGTGCCAGCAGTCCCGCCCGGGGGAACACTGAAGCTTTCTTT.

The chain is built from TRBV10-3 and TRBJ1-1, with a possible D match to TRBD1 (5 bases). V lost 7 bases and J 4 bases, leaving 16 bases between the germline ends. Germline loops: CDR1 ENHRY, CDR2 SYGVKD. This CDR3 comprises 14 residues. The CDR3 coding sequence is TGTGCCATCAAGGGGCAGGGATCCCTCACTGAAGCTTTCTTT. Amino acid sequence: CAIKGQGSLTEAFF.

J is TRBJ2-7 and V is TRBV19; TRBD1 is a possible D gene (6 bases). The CDR3 totals 16 residues. CDR1 and CDR2 (germline): LNHDA, SQIVND (reference sequence). The V end lost 4 bases, the J end lost 0 bases, and 16 bases lay between the germline ends. The CDR3, as DNA: TGTGCCAGTAGTACCCCCAGACAGGCGCCCTCCTACGAGCAGTACTTC. Its translation: CASSTPRQAPSYEQYF.

V and J are TRBV20-1 and TRBJ1-5, with TRBD1 identical over 9 bases. The J segment lost 4 bases and the V segment lost 3 bases, leaving 1 base of the junction unmatched. Germline values: CDR1 DFQATT, CDR2 SNEGSKA (reference sequence). CDR3 length: 13 residues. The CDR3 protein is CSASGQGNQPQHF. CDR3 in DNA: TGCAGTGCTAGTGGACAGGGGAATCAGCCCCAGCATTTT.

The chain is built from TRBV10-3 and TRBJ1-4; D might be TRBD1 (6 bases). Germline-derived CDR1 and CDR2 are ENHRY and SYGVKD. Between the trimmed V and J ends, which lost 2 bases and 7 bases, there was a span of 23 bases. The CDR3 sequence is 18 residues long. The CDR3 loop reads CAISERYFLEGDGEKLFF. As DNA, the CDR3 is TGTGCCATCAGTGAGCGCTACTTTCTTGAGGGGGATGGTGAAAAACTGTTTTTT.

This clone occurred a few times. V and J are TRBV2 and TRBJ1-5; D possibly corresponds to TRBD1 (5 bases). Germline CDR1 is SNHLY and CDR2 is FYNNEI. CDR3 length: 13 residues. V gave up 6 bases and J gave up 7 bases, with 13 bases separating them. The CDR3 sequence is CASRQWGGQPQHF. The CDR3 DNA follows: TGTGCCAGCAGACAATGGGGGGGGCAGCCCCAGCATTTT. Drawing the rest from reference TRBV2 and TRBJ1-5, the complete variable domain is EPEVTQTPSHQVTQMGQEVILRCVPISNHLYFYWYRQILGQKVEFLVSFYNNEISEKSEIFDDQFSVERPDGSNFTLKIRSTKLEDSAMYFCASRQWGGQPQHFGDGTRLSIL.

V is TRBV18 and J is TRBJ2-7; 10 bases line up with TRBD1. CDR3 length: 15 amino acids. J gave up 3 bases and V 6 bases, and 8 bases lay outside the gene matches. Germline-derived CDR1 and CDR2 are KGHSH and LQKENI. The CDR3 DNA reads TGTGCCAGCTCGTCCACAGGGACAGGGGACTACGAGCAGTACTTC. Its translation is CASSSTGTGDYEQYF.

In its sample, this clone was seen a few times. This chain links TRBV27 with TRBJ2-7, with 8 positions matching TRBD2. After removal of 10 bases from V and 5 bases from J, the junction contained 7 bases not matched to a gene. This CDR3 has 12 amino acids. Germline-derived CDR1 and CDR2 are MNHEY and SMNVEV (reference sequence). The CDR3 DNA follows: TGTGCCACTAGGCGGGGGGCCAACGAGCAGTACTTC. Translation gives CATRRGANEQYF.

This clone was detected once. V usage is TRBV19 and J usage is TRBJ2-5; 11 bases map to TRBD2. Germline V CDR1 and CDR2: LNHDA, SQIVND (reference sequence). Losses at the gene ends were 7 bases for V and 1 base for J; bases not matched to a gene: 5. CDR3 length equals 15 residues. The CDR3 DNA reads TGTGCCAGTACCACTAGCGGGGGCCTCCAAGAGACCCAGTACTTC. Protein product: CASTTSGGLQETQYF.

The chain employs TRBV3-1 (or the pseudogene TRBV3-2) and TRBJ2-4; D is possibly TRBD1 (6 bases). Looked up from germline, CDR1 is LGHDT and CDR2 is YNNKEL (reference sequence). Trimming took off 4 bases at V and 1 base at J, with 14 bases between the two ends. The CDR3 runs 16 residues. The CDR3 sequence: CASSPPTGLAKNIQYF. The CDR3 bases are TGTGCCAGCAGCCCCCCCACAGGGTTGGCCAAAAACATTCAGTACTTC.

The chain employs TRBV27 and TRBJ2-7; D uncertain. The V gene lost 0 bases and the J gene lost 2 bases, with 8 bases spanning the gap. Germline V CDR1 and CDR2: MNHEY, SMNVEV (reference sequence). The CDR3 runs 14 residues. CDR3 in amino acids: CASSLSQSTYEQYF. The CDR3, as DNA: TGTGCCAGCAGTTTATCACAGAGTACCTACGAGCAGTACTTC.

Only one count was recorded for this clone. As DNA, the CDR3 is TGCGCCAGCAGCTTGGGGGAGAGGAATCAGCCCCAGCATTTT. Protein product: CASSLGERNQPQHF. This chain connects TRBV5-1 to TRBJ1-5; D unclear. The length of the CDR3 is 14 residues. V was pared by 0 bases and J by 4 bases, with 8 bases between. From germline, CDR1 is SGHRS and CDR2 YFSETQ.

This chain connects TRBV14 to TRBJ2-7; tentatively, D is TRBD1 (5 bases). Deletions cut 0 bases from V and 3 bases from J, with 12 bases between. CDR3 length equals 15 residues. The germline CDR1 and CDR2 sequences are SGHDN and FVKESK. This CDR3 is CASSQDLWGSYEQYF. The CDR3 DNA follows: TGTGCCAGCAGCCAAGATCTGTGGGGCAGCTACGAGCAGTACTTC.